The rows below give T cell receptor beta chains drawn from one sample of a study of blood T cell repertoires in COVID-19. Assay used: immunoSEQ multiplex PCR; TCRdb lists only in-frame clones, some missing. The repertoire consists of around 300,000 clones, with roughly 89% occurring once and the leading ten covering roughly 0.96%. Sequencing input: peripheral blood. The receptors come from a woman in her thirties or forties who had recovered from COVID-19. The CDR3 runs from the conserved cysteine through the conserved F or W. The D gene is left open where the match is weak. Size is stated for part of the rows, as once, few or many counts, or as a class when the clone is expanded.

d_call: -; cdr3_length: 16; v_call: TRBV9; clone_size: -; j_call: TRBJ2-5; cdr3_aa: CASSVLSGDFQETQYF; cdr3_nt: TGTGCCAGCAGCGTGTTGTCCGGGGACTTCCAAGAGACCCAGTACTTC
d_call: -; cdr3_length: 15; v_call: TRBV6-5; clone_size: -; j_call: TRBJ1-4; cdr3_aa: CASSSDRATNEKLFF; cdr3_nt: TGTGCCAGCAGTTCGGACAGAGCAACTAATGAAAAACTGTTTTTT
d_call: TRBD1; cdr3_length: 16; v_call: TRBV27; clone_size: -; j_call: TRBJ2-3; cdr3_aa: CASSSTGTGYGDTQYF; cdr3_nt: TGTGCCAGCAGTTCAACCGGGACAGGGTACGGAGATACGCAGTATTTT
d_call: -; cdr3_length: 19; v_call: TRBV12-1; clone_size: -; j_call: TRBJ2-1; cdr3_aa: CASSFVGLAGVFLDNEQFF; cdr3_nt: TGTGCCAGCAGCTTTGTGGGACTAGCGGGAGTTTTCCTTGACAATGAGCAGTTCTTC
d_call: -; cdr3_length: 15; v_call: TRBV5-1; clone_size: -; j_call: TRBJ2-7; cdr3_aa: CASKPGQISSYEQYF; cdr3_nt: TGCGCCAGCAAACCCGGACAGATAAGCTCCTACGAGCAGTACTTC
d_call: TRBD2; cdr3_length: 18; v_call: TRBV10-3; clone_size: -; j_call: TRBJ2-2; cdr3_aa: CAISGGLAGASLPGELFF; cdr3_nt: TGTGCCATCAGTGGGGGACTAGCGGGAGCAAGTCTTCCCGGGGAGCTGTTTTTT
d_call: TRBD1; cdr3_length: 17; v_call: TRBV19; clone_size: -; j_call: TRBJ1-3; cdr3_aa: CASSRTGELSAGNTIYF; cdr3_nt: TGTGCCAGTAGCCGAACAGGGGAGTTATCGGCTGGAAACACCATATATTTT
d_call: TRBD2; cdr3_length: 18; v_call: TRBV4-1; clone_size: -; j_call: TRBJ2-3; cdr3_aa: CASSQGVLAGVPTDTQYF; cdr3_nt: TGCGCCAGCAGCCAAGGCGTACTAGCGGGAGTACCCACAGATACGCAGTATTTT
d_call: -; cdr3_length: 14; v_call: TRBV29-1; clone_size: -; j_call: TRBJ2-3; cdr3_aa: CSVGGAAESDTQYF; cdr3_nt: TGCAGCGTGGGGGGGGCGGCTGAATCAGATACGCAGTATTTT
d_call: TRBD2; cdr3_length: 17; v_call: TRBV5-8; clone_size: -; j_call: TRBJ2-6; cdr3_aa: CASSVAGGSSGANVLTF; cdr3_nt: TGTGCCAGCAGCGTAGCGGGAGGATCCTCTGGGGCCAACGTCCTGACTTTC
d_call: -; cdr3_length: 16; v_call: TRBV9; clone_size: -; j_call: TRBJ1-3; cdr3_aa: CASSTRGDNTGNTIYF; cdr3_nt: TGTGCCAGCAGCACAAGAGGGGACAACACTGGAAACACCATATATTTT
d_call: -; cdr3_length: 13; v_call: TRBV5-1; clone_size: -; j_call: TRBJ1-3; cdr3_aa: CASSWDIGNTIYF; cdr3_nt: TGCGCCAGCAGCTGGGACATTGGAAACACCATATATTTT
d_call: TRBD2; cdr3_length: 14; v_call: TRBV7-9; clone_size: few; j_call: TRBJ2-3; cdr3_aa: CASTSQSGSDTQYF; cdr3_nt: TGTGCCAGCACTTCTCAAAGCGGGAGCGATACGCAGTATTTT
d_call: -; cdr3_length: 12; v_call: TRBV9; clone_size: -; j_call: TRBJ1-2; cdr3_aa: CASSGRQNGYTF; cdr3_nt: TGTGCCAGCAGCGGCCGACAGAATGGCTACACCTTC
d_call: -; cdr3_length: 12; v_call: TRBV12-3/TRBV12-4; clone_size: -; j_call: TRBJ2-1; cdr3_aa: CASTTGDNEQFF; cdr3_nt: TGTGCCAGCACCACCGGGGACAATGAGCAGTTCTTC
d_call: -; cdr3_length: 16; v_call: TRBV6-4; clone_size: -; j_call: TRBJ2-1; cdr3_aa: CASRQSDKSSYNEQFF; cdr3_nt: TGTGCCAGCAGACAATCCGACAAAAGCTCCTACAATGAGCAGTTCTTC
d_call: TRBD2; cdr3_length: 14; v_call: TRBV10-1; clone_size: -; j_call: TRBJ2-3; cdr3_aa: CASSRGGSADTQYF; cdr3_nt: TGCGCCAGCAGTCGGGGGGGGTCGGCAGATACGCAGTATTTT
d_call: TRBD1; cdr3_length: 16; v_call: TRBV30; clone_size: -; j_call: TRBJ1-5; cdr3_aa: CAWSGPGGPFGQPQHF; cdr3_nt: TGTGCCTGGAGTGGGCCAGGGGGCCCCTTTGGGCAGCCCCAGCATTTT
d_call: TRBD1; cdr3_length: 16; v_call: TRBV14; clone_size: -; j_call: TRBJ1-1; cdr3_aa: CASSPPRGRGDTEAFF; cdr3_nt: TGTGCCAGCAGCCCACCCAGGGGGCGCGGGGACACTGAAGCTTTCTTT
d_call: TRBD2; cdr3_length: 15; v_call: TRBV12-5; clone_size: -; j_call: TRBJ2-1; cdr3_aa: CASGFGGSSYNEQFF; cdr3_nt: TGTGCTAGTGGTTTTGGCGGGAGTAGCTACAATGAGCAGTTCTTC
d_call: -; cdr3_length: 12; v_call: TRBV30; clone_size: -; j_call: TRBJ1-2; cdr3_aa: CAWSAQTDGYTF; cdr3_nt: TGTGCCTGGAGTGCCCAGACAGATGGCTACACCTTC
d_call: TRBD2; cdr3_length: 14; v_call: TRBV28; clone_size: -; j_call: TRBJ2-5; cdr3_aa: CATKTGTSGETQYF; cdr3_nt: TGTGCCACCAAGACCGGGACTAGCGGAGAGACCCAGTACTTC
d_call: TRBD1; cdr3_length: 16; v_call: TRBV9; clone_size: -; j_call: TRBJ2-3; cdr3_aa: CASSVGTGDPTDTQYF; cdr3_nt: TGTGCCAGCAGCGTAGGTACAGGGGACCCCACAGATACGCAGTATTTT
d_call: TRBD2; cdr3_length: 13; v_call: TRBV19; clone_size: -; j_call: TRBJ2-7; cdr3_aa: CASSITSGSEEYF; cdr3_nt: TGTGCCAGTAGTATCACCAGCGGGAGTGAGGAGTACTTC
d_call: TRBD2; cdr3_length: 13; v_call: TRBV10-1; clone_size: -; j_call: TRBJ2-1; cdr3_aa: CAAGGLAGYEQFF; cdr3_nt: TGCGCCGCCGGGGGACTAGCGGGCTATGAGCAGTTCTTC
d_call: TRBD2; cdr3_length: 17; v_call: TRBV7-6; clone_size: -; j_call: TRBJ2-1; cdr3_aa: CASSSGAGGPSYNEQFF; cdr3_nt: TGTGCCAGCAGCTCCGGGGCGGGAGGGCCATCCTACAATGAGCAGTTCTTC
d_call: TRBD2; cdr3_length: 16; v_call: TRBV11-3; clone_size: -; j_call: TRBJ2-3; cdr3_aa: CASSLGASGPTDTQYF; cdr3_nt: TGTGCCAGCAGCTTAGGGGCTAGCGGTCCCACAGATACGCAGTATTTT
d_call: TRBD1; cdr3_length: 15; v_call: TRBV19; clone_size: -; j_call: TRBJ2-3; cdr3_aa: CASSSSGTVTDTQYF; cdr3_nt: TGTGCCAGTAGTTCTTCCGGGACAGTCACAGATACGCAGTATTTT
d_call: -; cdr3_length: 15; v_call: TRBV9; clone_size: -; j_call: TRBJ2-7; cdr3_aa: CASSYGTHGSYEQYF; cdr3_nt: TGTGCCAGCAGCTACGGGACACACGGCTCCTACGAGCAGTACTTC
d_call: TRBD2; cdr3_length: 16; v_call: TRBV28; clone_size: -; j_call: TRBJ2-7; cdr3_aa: CASSFSASGSFREQYF; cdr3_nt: TGTGCCAGCAGTTTTTCGGCTAGCGGGAGTTTTAGGGAGCAGTACTTC
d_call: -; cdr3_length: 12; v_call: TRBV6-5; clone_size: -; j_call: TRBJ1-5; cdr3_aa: CAGGTGNQPQHF; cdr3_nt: TGTGCCGGAGGGACGGGCAATCAGCCCCAGCATTTT
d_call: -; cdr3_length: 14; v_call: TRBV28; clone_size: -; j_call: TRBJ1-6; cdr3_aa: CASSLGDRNSPLHF; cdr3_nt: TGTGCCAGCAGTTTAGGAGACAGGAATTCACCCCTCCACTTT
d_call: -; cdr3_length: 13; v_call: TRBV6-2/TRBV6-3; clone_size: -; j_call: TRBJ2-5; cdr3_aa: CASSLRAVETQYF; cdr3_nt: TGTGCCAGCAGTCTGAGGGCCGTGGAGACCCAGTACTTC
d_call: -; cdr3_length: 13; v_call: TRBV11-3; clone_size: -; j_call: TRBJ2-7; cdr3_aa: CASSSNGAYEQYF; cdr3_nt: TGTGCCAGCAGCAGTAACGGAGCATACGAGCAGTACTTC
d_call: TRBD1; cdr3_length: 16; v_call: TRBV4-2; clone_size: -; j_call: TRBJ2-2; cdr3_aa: CASSLQGAEVTGELFF; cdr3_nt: TGTGCCAGCAGCCTTCAGGGGGCTGAGGTAACCGGGGAGCTGTTTTTT
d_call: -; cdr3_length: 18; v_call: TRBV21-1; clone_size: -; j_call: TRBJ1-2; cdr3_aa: CASSKCPGVTGGDYGYTF; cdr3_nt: TGTGCCAGCAGCAAATGCCCAGGTGTCACAGGCGGTGACTATGGCTACACCTTC
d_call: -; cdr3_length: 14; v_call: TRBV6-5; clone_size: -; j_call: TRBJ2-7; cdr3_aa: CASTGKRNAYEQYF; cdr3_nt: TGTGCCAGCACCGGCAAGCGGAATGCGTACGAGCAGTACTTC
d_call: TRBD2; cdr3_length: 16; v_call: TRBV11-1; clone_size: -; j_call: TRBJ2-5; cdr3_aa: CASSLGSSGSGETQYF; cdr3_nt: TGTGCCAGCAGCTTAGGCTCTAGCGGGAGTGGAGAGACCCAGTACTTC
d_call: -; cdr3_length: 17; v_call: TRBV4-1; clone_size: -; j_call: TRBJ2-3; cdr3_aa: CASSQRFRVIDTDTQYF; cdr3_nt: TGCGCCAGCAGCCAACGCTTCAGGGTTATCGACACAGATACGCAGTATTTT
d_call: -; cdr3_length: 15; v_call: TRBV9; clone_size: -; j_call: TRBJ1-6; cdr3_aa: CASRPGRSYNSPLHF; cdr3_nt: TGTGCCAGCAGACCAGGTCGCTCCTATAATTCACCCCTCCACTTT
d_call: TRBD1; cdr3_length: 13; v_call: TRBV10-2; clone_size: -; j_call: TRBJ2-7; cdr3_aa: CASSRDSEYEQYF; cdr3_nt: TGCGCCAGCAGCCGGGACAGCGAGTACGAGCAGTACTTC
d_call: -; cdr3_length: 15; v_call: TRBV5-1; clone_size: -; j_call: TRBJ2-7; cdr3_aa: CASSLVTTGSYEQYF; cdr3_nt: TGCGCCAGCAGCTTGGTTACAACAGGGTCTTACGAGCAGTACTTC
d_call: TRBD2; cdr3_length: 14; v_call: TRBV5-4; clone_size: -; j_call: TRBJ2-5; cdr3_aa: CASSFGLGEETQYF; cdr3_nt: TGTGCCAGCAGCTTCGGACTAGGGGAGGAGACCCAGTACTTC
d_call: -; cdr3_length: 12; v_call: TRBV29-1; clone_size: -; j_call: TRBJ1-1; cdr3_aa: CSARQINTEAFF; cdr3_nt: TGCAGCGCGAGACAGATAAACACTGAAGCTTTCTTT
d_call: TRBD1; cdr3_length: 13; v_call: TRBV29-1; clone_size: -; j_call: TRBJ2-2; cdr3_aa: CSADRGRTGELFF; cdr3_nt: TGCAGCGCCGACAGGGGGCGTACCGGGGAGCTGTTTTTT
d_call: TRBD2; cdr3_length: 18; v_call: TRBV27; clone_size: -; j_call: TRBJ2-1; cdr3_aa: CASSLTKRDYQAENEQFF; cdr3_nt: TGTGCCAGCAGTTTAACGAAAAGGGACTACCAAGCCGAAAATGAGCAGTTCTTC
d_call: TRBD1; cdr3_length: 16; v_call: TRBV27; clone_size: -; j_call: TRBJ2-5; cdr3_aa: CASSSPGQGNQETQYF; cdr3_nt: TGTGCCAGCAGTTCCCCGGGACAGGGAAATCAAGAGACCCAGTACTTC
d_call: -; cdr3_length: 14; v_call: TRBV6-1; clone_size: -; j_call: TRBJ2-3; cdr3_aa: CASSEDRFTDTQYF; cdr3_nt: TGTGCCAGCAGTGAAGACAGGTTCACAGATACGCAGTATTTT
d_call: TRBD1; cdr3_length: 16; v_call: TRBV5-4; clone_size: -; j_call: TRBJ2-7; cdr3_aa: CASSLPDRYPGGEQYF; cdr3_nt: TGTGCCAGCAGCTTGCCCGACAGGTACCCAGGGGGCGAGCAGTACTTC
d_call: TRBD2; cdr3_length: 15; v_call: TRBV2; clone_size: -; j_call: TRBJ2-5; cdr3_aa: CASRPTSGRAETQYF; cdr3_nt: TGTGCCAGCAGACCGACTAGCGGGAGGGCCGAGACCCAGTACTTC
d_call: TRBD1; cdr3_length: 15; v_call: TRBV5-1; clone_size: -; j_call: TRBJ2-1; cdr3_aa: CASSLAPTGVDEQFF; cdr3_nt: TGCGCCAGCAGCTTGGCCCCAACAGGGGTCGATGAGCAGTTCTTC
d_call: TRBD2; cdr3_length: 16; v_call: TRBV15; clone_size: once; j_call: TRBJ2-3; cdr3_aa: CATSRGVSGSTDTQYF; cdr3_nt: TGTGCCACCAGCAGAGGAGTTAGCGGGTCCACAGATACGCAGTATTTT
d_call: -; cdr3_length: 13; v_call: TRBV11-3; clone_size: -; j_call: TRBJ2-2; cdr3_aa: CASSFDSTGELFF; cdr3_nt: TGTGCCAGCAGCTTTGACAGCACCGGGGAGCTGTTTTTT
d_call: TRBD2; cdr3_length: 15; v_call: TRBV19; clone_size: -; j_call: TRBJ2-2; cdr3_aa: CASSTLAGVVGELFF; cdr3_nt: TGTGCCAGTAGTACGCTAGCGGGAGTGGTCGGGGAGCTGTTTTTT